A single sample gave rise to the 2 T cell receptor beta chains below, sequenced in a study of T cells in Graves' hyperthyroidism and ophthalmopathy. Regions amplified from RNA transcripts were the TCR beta CDR3 regions. Using the HTBI primer set, a first-round RT-PCR was run on the TCR CDR3. TCRdb passed the multiplex PCR reads through MiXCR, listing each CDR3 protein once. Among roughly 520,000 distinct CDR3 sequences listed, roughly 24% were seen once. The specimen sequenced was blood. The source is a woman younger than 45 with Graves' ophthalmopathy.

The table lists this clonotype with many counts. The CDR3 reads CASSLVGHREQYF. Here the CDR3 DNA reads TGTGCCAGCAGCTTGGTAGGACACCGCGAGCAGTACTTC. The V and J genes are TRBV5-8 and TRBJ2-7; TRBD1 might be the D (5 bases). Trimming pared 0 bases from V and 6 bases from J, leaving 10 bases between. This CDR3 has 13 amino acids. CDR1 is SGHTS and CDR2 is YDEGEE in the germline V gene.

V is TRBV20-1 and J is TRBJ2-7; 16 bases line up with TRBD2. V lost 6 bases to trimming and J lost 6 bases; unmatched junction nucleotides: 8. The CDR3 extends over 15 amino acids. Looked up from germline, CDR1 is DFQATT and CDR2 is SNEGSKA (reference sequence). CDR3 DNA: TGCAGTGCGGTCGGGACTAGCGGGGGGGCTGGCGAGCAGTACTTC. This sequence encodes CSAVGTSGGAGEQYF.